The sample holds many counts of the clone carrying this T cell receptor beta chain. Its target is not known. TCRdb itself ran the 5' RACE reads through MiXCR, one entry per CDR3 protein. This sample yields some 40,000 distinct CDR3 sequences, of which approximately 9.7% are seen a single time; 12% belongs to the top ten. This sample was taken from a study of T-cell memory formation after mild COVID-19. Overall study: TCR clusters were mostly confined to one donor each. Whole-study findings and limits: Shrinking CD4+ clones were chiefly CM and EM; CD8+ ones were chiefly EMRA. The appearance of some responding clones in pre-infection memory suggested that cross-reactive memory joined. Clones shrinking from day 15 to 85 showed even CD4/CD8 mixes; later expanders tilted CD4+.

V was shortened by 1 base and J by 0 bases, with 5 bases between the two germline ends. The CDR3 consists of 14 residues. The germline V gene encodes CDR1 LGHNA and CDR2 YNFKEQ. This receptor was obtained from an adult woman who had mild COVID-19 (a few samples of this study predate the infection). Cell type and time point are not known. This chain links TRBV4-2 with TRBJ2-3; D unclear. The sequencing sample was made of PBMCs or a T cell subset sorted from them (not recorded which). The CDR3 sequence is CASSQVASTDTQYF. The CDR3 DNA follows: TGTGCCAGCAGCCAAGTGGCTAGCACAGATACGCAGTATTTT.